The T cell receptor beta chain described here comes from a study of blood T cell repertoires in COVID-19. Original data processing: Reference gene primer amplification yielded estimated nucleated cell counts. TCRdb's table, derived via immunoSEQ multiplex PCR, lists solely in-frame clones and lacks some. V and J calls plus clone size are reproduced from that table; the DNA served to infer D and trimming. Found here are roughly 250,000 clones, roughly nine tenths of them singletons; the top ten hold under 4.5%. This CDR3 spans 13 amino acids. The germline gives CDR1 SGHNT, CDR2 YENEEA. The V and J ends lost 5 bases and 4 bases, in that order; junction bases with no gene match: 3.

This clonotype was sampled from a man between 60 and 75 years old who had recovered from COVID-19. The chain employs TRBV11-3 and TRBJ2-7; 9 bases align to TRBD1. Sequenced sample: peripheral blood. CDR3 DNA: TGTGCCAGCAGCAAGGACAGGGGATACGAGCAGTACTTC. Residues: CASSKDRGYEQYF.